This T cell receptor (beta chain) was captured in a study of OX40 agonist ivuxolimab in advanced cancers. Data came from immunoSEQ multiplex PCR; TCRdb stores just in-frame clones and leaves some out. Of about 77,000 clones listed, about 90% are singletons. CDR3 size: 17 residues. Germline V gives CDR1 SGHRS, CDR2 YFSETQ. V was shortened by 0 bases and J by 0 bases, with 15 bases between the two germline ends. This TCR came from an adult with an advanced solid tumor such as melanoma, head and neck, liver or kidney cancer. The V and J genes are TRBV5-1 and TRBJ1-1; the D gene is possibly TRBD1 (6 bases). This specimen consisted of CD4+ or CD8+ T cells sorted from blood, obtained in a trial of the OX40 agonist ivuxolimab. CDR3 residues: CASSLGQTGLMNTEAFF. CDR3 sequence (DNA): TGCGCCAGCAGCTTGGGGCAGACAGGCCTAATGAACACTGAAGCTTTCTTT.